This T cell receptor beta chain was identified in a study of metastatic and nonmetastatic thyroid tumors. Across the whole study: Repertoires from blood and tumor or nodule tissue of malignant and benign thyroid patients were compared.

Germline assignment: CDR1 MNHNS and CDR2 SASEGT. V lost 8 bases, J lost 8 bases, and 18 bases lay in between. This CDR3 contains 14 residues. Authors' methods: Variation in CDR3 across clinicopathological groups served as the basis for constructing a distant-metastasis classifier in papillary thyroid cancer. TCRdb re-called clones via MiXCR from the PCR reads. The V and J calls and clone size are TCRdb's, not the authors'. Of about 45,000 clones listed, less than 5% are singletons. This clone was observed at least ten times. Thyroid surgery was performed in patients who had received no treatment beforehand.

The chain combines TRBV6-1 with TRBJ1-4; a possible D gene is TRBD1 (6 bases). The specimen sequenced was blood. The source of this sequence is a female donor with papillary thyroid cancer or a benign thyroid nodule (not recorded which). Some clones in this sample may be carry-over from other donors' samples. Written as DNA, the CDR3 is TGTGCCAGCCTAAAACCGGGGGGCGCCGAAAAACTGTTTTTT. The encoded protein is CASLKPGGAEKLFF.